This TCR beta chain came from a study of T cell changes during pregnancy in multiple sclerosis. V lost 3 bases to trimming and J lost 2 bases, with 10 bases between them. CDR1 and CDR2 from the germline V gene are PRHDT and FYEKMQ (reference sequence). The CDR3 has 14 amino acids. TCRdb keeps only in-frame clones here, not all; method: immunoSEQ multiplex PCR. The data show about 8,500 clones, with about 90% seen just once and roughly 10% held by the top ten. The sample here was CD8+ T cells from peripheral blood mononuclear cells, taken in the first trimester of pregnancy. The chain recombines TRBV13 with TRBJ1-2; tentative D call: TRBD1 (6 bases). The clonotype comes from a female donor in good health, enrolled as a control in a pregnancy study. The CDR3, as DNA: TGTGCCAGCAGCTTCCGGACAGCGAACTATGGCTACACCTTC. Protein: CASSFRTANYGYTF.